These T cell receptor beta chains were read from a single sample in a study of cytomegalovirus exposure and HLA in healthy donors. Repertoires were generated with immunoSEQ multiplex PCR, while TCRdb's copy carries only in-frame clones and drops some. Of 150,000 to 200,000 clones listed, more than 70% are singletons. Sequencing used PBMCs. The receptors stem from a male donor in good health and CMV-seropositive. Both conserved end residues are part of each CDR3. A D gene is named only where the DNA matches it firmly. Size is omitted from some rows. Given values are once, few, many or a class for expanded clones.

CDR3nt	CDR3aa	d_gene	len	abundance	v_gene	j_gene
TGTGCCAGCAGTTACTCCGGGACACCCTACTACGAGCAGTACTTC	CASSYSGTPYYEQYF	-	15	few	TRBV6-5	TRBJ2-7
TGTGCCACCTCTTCGACAGGGCGCCGTGGTTCACCCCTCCACTTT	CATSSTGRRGSPLHF	TRBD1	15	-	TRBV15	TRBJ1-6
TGTGCCAGCAAGGTCGGGACCTATAATTCACCCCTCCACTTT	CASKVGTYNSPLHF	-	14	few	TRBV28	TRBJ1-6
TGTGCCACATCGGGGGGGGCGCGGTACGAGCAGTACTTC	CATSGGARYEQYF	TRBD2	13	-	TRBV27	TRBJ2-7
TGTGCCAGCAAAGATATTAGCACCTCGGGAGAGACCCAGTACTTC	CASKDISTSGETQYF	-	15	few	TRBV28	TRBJ2-5
TGTGCCAGCAGCCAATCCGACAATGAGCAGTTCTTC	CASSQSDNEQFF	-	12	-	TRBV4-2	TRBJ2-1
TGTGCCAGCAGGCCCGCAGCGGGGCCACAAGGCTACACCTTC	CASRPAAGPQGYTF	-	14	-	TRBV27	TRBJ1-2
TGTGCCAGCAGGTCGCGGGGTGGGGAGCCCCAGCATTTT	CASRSRGGEPQHF	-	13	-	TRBV28	TRBJ1-5
TGCAGCGTTGGGACAGGGACTCAGCCCCAGCATTTT	CSVGTGTQPQHF	TRBD1	12	-	TRBV29-1	TRBJ1-5
TGTGCCAGCAGGGAACAGGCCTATAATGATTCACCCCTCCACTTT	CASREQAYNDSPLHF	-	15	-	TRBV6-5	TRBJ1-6
TGTGCCTGCGCCGTACAGCCGGGGTCCTACGAGCAGTACTTC	CACAVQPGSYEQYF	-	14	-	TRBV30	TRBJ2-7
TGTGCCAGCGGGAGGACTAGCGGGAGTAAGCTCGACGAGCAGTACTTC	CASGRTSGSKLDEQYF	TRBD2	16	-	TRBV7-6	TRBJ2-7
TGTGCCAGCAGCTTAGGGCAGGGGGTCTACGAGCAGTACTTC	CASSLGQGVYEQYF	TRBD1	14	-	TRBV7-2	TRBJ2-7
TGTGCCAGCAGCCCTCGAGGAGCGGGGAACACTGAAGCTTTCTTT	CASSPRGAGNTEAFF	-	15	-	TRBV7-9	TRBJ1-1
TGTGCCAGCAGCTTGGTAGGGGGACAGGCGGCGTTAGGGGAGCTGTTTTTT	CASSLVGGQAALGELFF	TRBD1	17	-	TRBV5-4	TRBJ2-2
TGTGCCAGCAGCCCCAGCGGCGGGAGAACCTACAATGAGCAGTTCTTC	CASSPSGGRTYNEQFF	TRBD2	16	-	TRBV7-9	TRBJ2-1
TGTGCCAGCAGTTCAGGACAGGGTTACGAGCAGTACTTC	CASSSGQGYEQYF	TRBD1	13	-	TRBV6-6	TRBJ2-7
TGTGCCAGCAGCCAAGATCTGGTATTAGGACAAAGGAACTTC	CASSQDLVLGQRNF	-	14	-	TRBV14	TRBJ2-7
TGTGCCAGCAGTTATATTCGACTAGCGGGAAGGGGTGAGCAGTTCTTC	CASSYIRLAGRGEQFF	TRBD2	16	-	TRBV6-5	TRBJ2-1
TGTGCCACCAGCCGAGGGGGCCAGGGGTGGTATGGCTACACCTTC	CATSRGGQGWYGYTF	TRBD1	15	-	TRBV15	TRBJ1-2
TGTGCCAGCAGTATCAATCCACAGGGGGCGGATACGCAGTATTTT	CASSINPQGADTQYF	TRBD1	15	few	TRBV2	TRBJ2-3
TGCAGTGCCCAGTACAATGAGCAGTTCTTC	CSAQYNEQFF	-	10	-	TRBV20-1	TRBJ2-1
TGCGCCAGCAGCCCCTCTGGGCTAGCGGGACCCCTTAACTACAATGAGCAGTTCTTC	CASSPSGLAGPLNYNEQFF	TRBD2	19	-	TRBV4-1	TRBJ2-1
TGTGCCAGTACCGATAGCGGGGGAGAAGAGACCCAGTACTTC	CASTDSGGEETQYF	TRBD2	14	-	TRBV19	TRBJ2-5
TGTGCCAGCAGCCAAGCACGAGGCGGAGATACGCAGTATTTT	CASSQARGGDTQYF	-	14	-	TRBV7-2	TRBJ2-3
TGTGCCAGCAGCCGGACTAGCGGGAGTTATGGTGAGCAGTTCTTC	CASSRTSGSYGEQFF	TRBD2	15	once	TRBV6-4	TRBJ2-1
TGCGCCAGCAGCTTGGCCTTCGGGGGAAGGTCTGGAAACACCATATATTTT	CASSLAFGGRSGNTIYF	-	17	-	TRBV5-1	TRBJ1-3
TGCGCCAGCAGCCGGGCTAGCGGGAGCACAGATACGCAGTATTTT	CASSRASGSTDTQYF	TRBD2	15	-	TRBV4-1	TRBJ2-3
TGTGCCAGCAGTCCGGGACTAGCGAATGAGCAGTTCTTC	CASSPGLANEQFF	TRBD2	13	few	TRBV27	TRBJ2-1
TGTGCCAGCAGTTTCCGGCAGGGGAAAGGAGAGACCCAGTACTTC	CASSFRQGKGETQYF	-	15	-	TRBV27	TRBJ2-5
TGTGCCAGCTCACCGGGACAGAGCTCCTACAATGAGCAGTTCTTC	CASSPGQSSYNEQFF	TRBD1	15	-	TRBV18	TRBJ2-1
TGTTCCAGCAGCTCAGGGTTCGACTATGGCTACACCTTC	CSSSSGFDYGYTF	-	13	-	TRBV7-9	TRBJ1-2
TGTGCCAGCAGCCAATGGCTAGCGGACTACGAGCAGTACTTC	CASSQWLADYEQYF	TRBD2	14	-	TRBV4-2	TRBJ2-7
TGTGCCAGCAGCACCGGGACAGGGGAGGACGAGCAGTACTTC	CASSTGTGEDEQYF	TRBD1	14	-	TRBV9	TRBJ2-7
TGTGCCAGCAGCTTAGATTGGAGTCAAGAGACCCAGTACTTC	CASSLDWSQETQYF	-	14	-	TRBV7-2	TRBJ2-5
TGTGCCAGTAGTATTGTGAGCGGAAACACCATATATTTT	CASSIVSGNTIYF	-	13	-	TRBV19	TRBJ1-3
TGTGCCAGCAGCTTGGGACTAGCGGGCACAGATACGCAGTATTTT	CASSLGLAGTDTQYF	TRBD2	15	-	TRBV7-2	TRBJ2-3
TGTGCCAGCACCCCGGGTTGGACTAGCGCCGGTAAGCGCACAGATACGCAGTATTTT	CASTPGWTSAGKRTDTQYF	TRBD2	19	-	TRBV27	TRBJ2-3
TGTGCCAGCAGCCTCGAATACGGGAAGGTATCCTACGAGCAGTACTTC	CASSLEYGKVSYEQYF	-	16	-	TRBV7-8	TRBJ2-7
TGTGCCAGCCTCCAGACAGGGCCCTATGGCTACACCTTC	CASLQTGPYGYTF	TRBD1	13	-	TRBV28	TRBJ1-2
TGTGCCAGCAGCTTGGGGCGGACGGATCTAGCCAAAAACATTCAGTACTTC	CASSLGRTDLAKNIQYF	-	17	few	TRBV11-3	TRBJ2-4
TGTGCCAGCAGCGTAGACGGCAGGTATGGCTACACCTTC	CASSVDGRYGYTF	-	13	-	TRBV9	TRBJ1-2
TGTGCCAGCAGTTCCATGGACAGGGCTCAGTTCTTC	CASSSMDRAQFF	TRBD1	12	-	TRBV27	TRBJ2-1
TGTGCCAGCAGCTTAGCCGGGACTATGCTGTTTTTT	CASSLAGTMLFF	TRBD2	12	-	TRBV7-2	TRBJ2-2
TGTGCCAGCAGTTTCATGAACACTGAAGCTTTCTTT	CASSFMNTEAFF	-	12	-	TRBV6-5	TRBJ1-1
TGTGCCAGCAGCGTAGGGCGGGCTCTTTACAATGAGCAGTTCTTC	CASSVGRALYNEQFF	-	15	-	TRBV9	TRBJ2-1
TGTGCCAGCAGTGTTAGCGGGGCCTACAATGAGCAGTTCTTC	CASSVSGAYNEQFF	TRBD2	14	once	TRBV27	TRBJ2-1
TGTGCCAGCAAACAGAGACAGCCAGTTTTCCACGAGCAGTACTTC	CASKQRQPVFHEQYF	-	15	-	TRBV5-6	TRBJ2-7
TGTGCTAGTGGTTCCCACGACAGGAGCTCTGGGGCCAACGTCCTGACTTTC	CASGSHDRSSGANVLTF	-	17	-	TRBV12-5	TRBJ2-6
TGTGCCAGCAGCTTAGTCGGTCAGCCCCAGCATTTT	CASSLVGQPQHF	-	12	-	TRBV7-9	TRBJ1-5